The table lists the clone carrying this T cell receptor beta chain with a few counts. Its antigen is unknown. This specimen comes from a study of cytomegalovirus exposure and HLA in healthy donors. General study findings and limits: Follow-up analysis seemed to connect common viral pathogens with several of the most significant clusters identified.

Donors consisted of healthy bone marrow donors. The study ran its PCR with 60 Vbeta and 13 Jbeta primers. Clones were read by immunoSEQ multiplex PCR, and TCRdb kept only the in-frame ones, dropping some. The sample carries around 50,000 clones, approximately 84% recorded once. Sequenced input: PBMCs. The TCR was taken from a man aged 50-60 years in good health and CMV-seronegative.

CDR3: CSVVRTDAGELFF. The CDR3 DNA follows: TGCAGCGTTGTAAGGACAGACGCCGGGGAGCTGTTTTTT. This chain uses TRBV29-1 with TRBJ2-2; D is perhaps TRBD1 (6 bases). This CDR3 spans 13 amino acids. From germline, CDR1 is SQVTM and CDR2 ANQGSEA. With 4 bases removed from V and 6 bases from J, the gap between germline ends came to 12 bases.